A single sample is the source of the 14 T cell receptor beta chains below, sequenced in a study of blood T cell repertoires in COVID-19. Sequencing used immunoSEQ multiplex PCR; TCRdb keeps in-frame clones, though not all of them. In the table there are about 310,000 clones, around 87% of which are singletons. Sequencing used peripheral blood. The receptors come from a man in his sixties or seventies with acute or convalescent COVID-19.

This chain connects TRBV3-1 (or the pseudogene TRBV3-2) to TRBJ1-6; the D gene is possibly TRBD1 (6 bases). Germline V CDR1 and CDR2: LGHDT, YNNKEL (reference sequence). The CDR3 runs to 13 residues. V lost 6 bases, J lost 6 bases, and 9 bases lay in between. CDR3 region: CASSNRVNSPLHF. The CDR3 DNA reads TGTGCCAGCAGTAACAGGGTTAATTCACCCCTCCACTTT.

This chain joins TRBV7-9 and TRBJ2-5; D is possibly TRBD1 (5 bases). Germline values: CDR1 SEHNR, CDR2 FQNEAQ (reference sequence). Trimming shortened V by 11 bases and J by 5 bases, and 18 bases separated the two germline ends. The CDR3 is 13 residues long. The CDR3 protein is CALMGRDGETQYF. The CDR3 DNA sequence: TGTGCCCTTATGGGCAGGGATGGGGAGACCCAGTACTTC. Looking up the rest from reference TRBV7-9 and TRBJ2-5 gives the full variable domain: DTGVSQNPRHKITKRGQNVTFRCDPISEHNRLYWYRQTLGQGPEFLTYFQNEAQLEKSRLLSDRFSAERPKGSFSTLEIQRTEQGDSAMYLCALMGRDGETQYFGPGTRLLVL.

The chain recombines TRBV7-9 with TRBJ1-2; D unclear. The V end lost 5 bases, the J end lost 8 bases, and 18 bases lay between the germline ends. The CDR3 is made up of 14 amino acids. Germline values: CDR1 SEHNR, CDR2 FQNEAQ (reference sequence). CDR3 residues: CASSPEMTGRGYTF. The CDR3 nucleotides are TGTGCCAGCAGCCCTGAAATGACGGGGAGGGGCTACACCTTC.

This chain connects TRBV12-3 or TRBV12-4 to TRBJ1-1; unclear D gene. Deletions cut 6 bases from V and 2 bases from J, with 10 bases between. The CDR3 contains 13 residues. The CDR3 nucleotides are TGTGCCAGCAGATGGGCAGAAAACACTGAAGCTTTCTTT. Its translation is CASRWAENTEAFF.

Worth noting for this clone: Within the sample, other DNA sequences also encode this same CDR3. This rearrangement joins TRBV5-1 to TRBJ2-7, with 7 bases that match TRBD1. Germline-derived CDR1 and CDR2 are SGHRS and YFSETQ. The length of the CDR3 is 15 residues. After removal of 0 bases from V and 2 bases from J, the junction contained 5 bases not matched to a gene. The CDR3 sequence: CASSLGPGQTYEQYF. The CDR3 nucleotides are TGCGCCAGCAGCTTGGGCCCGGGACAGACCTACGAGCAGTACTTC.

J is TRBJ1-2 and V is TRBV4-3; weak D call: TRBD1 (5 bases). The V gene's germline CDR1 is LGHNA and CDR2 YSLEER. The CDR3 runs to 14 residues. The ends were cut back, 2 bases at V and 4 bases at J, with 11 bases in the middle. The CDR3 loop reads CASSQSVDIYGYTF. The CDR3 DNA is TGCGCCAGCAGCCAATCTGTGGACATCTATGGCTACACCTTC.

The chain recombines TRBV29-1 with TRBJ2-5, with 9 nucleotides matching TRBD2. The V segment lost 6 bases and the J segment 5 bases; nucleotides outside the gene matches: 4. The CDR3 has 12 amino acids. Germline V CDR1 and CDR2: SQVTM, ANQGSEA. This CDR3 is CSVISGSETQYF. The CDR3 DNA sequence: TGCAGCGTCATTAGCGGGAGTGAGACCCAGTACTTC.

The rearrangement uses TRBV6-5 and TRBJ1-1; maybe TRBD1 (5 bases). V lost 2 bases and J 8 bases, leaving 9 bases between the germline ends. Germline assignment: CDR1 MNHEY and CDR2 SVGAGI. This CDR3 contains 12 residues. Here the CDR3 reads CASSYRGQEAFF. In DNA form, the CDR3 reads TGTGCCAGCAGTTACAGGGGCCAAGAAGCTTTCTTT.

The genes are TRBV27 and TRBJ2-5; TRBD2 aligns across 9 bases. The CDR3 contains 15 residues. CDR1 MNHEY and CDR2 SMNVEV come from the germline V gene (reference sequence). The ends lost 6 bases at V and 4 bases at J; junction bases unmatched: 9. The CDR3 is CASRVSGRARETQYF. CDR3 nucleotide sequence: TGTGCCAGCAGGGTTAGCGGGAGAGCAAGAGAGACCCAGTACTTC.

This sequence joins TRBV12-3 or TRBV12-4 and TRBJ2-2; D might be TRBD1 (5 bases). V was clipped by 1 base and J by 7 bases, with 7 bases between them. The CDR3 spans 13 residues. The CDR3 coding sequence is TGTGCCAGCAGTTTAGGACAGAACGGGGAGCTGTTTTTT. This sequence encodes CASSLGQNGELFF.

The chain has TRBV19 and TRBJ2-1, with 14 positions matching TRBD2. CDR1 and CDR2 (germline): LNHDA, SQIVND (reference sequence). The CDR3 extends over 17 amino acids. V shed 10 bases and J 1 base; nucleotides not matched to a gene: 9. For the CDR3, the DNA is TGTGCCACCGGGACTAGCGGGAGAAGTAGGTCCTACAATGAGCAGTTCTTC. This sequence encodes CATGTSGRSRSYNEQFF.

This clone has only one observation. The rearrangement joins TRBV9 to TRBJ2-7, with a weak D call TRBD1 (6 bases). Germline CDR1 SGDLS, CDR2 YYNGEE. This CDR3 contains 16 residues. The V end was cut by 0 bases, the J end by 2 bases, with 15 bases between. CDR3: CASSVGQASLTYEQYF. In DNA, the CDR3 is TGTGCCAGCAGCGTAGGACAGGCCTCTCTTACCTACGAGCAGTACTTC.

The chain couples TRBV30 to TRBJ1-2, with 9 bases fitting TRBD1. Per the germline V gene, CDR1 is GTSNPN and CDR2 is SVGIG (reference sequence). This CDR3 spans 11 amino acids. V gave up 7 bases and J gave up 7 bases; unmatched junction bases: 4. The CDR3 loop reads CASGQGAGYTF. The CDR3 coding sequence is TGTGCCTCGGGACAGGGCGCTGGCTACACCTTC.

This chain connects TRBV9 to TRBJ1-4; possibly TRBD1 for D (6 bases). CDR1 and CDR2 from the germline V gene are SGDLS and YYNGEE. V was trimmed by 3 bases and J by 5 bases, leaving 17 bases between them. The CDR3 sequence is 16 residues long. This CDR3 is CASSASVGTPNEKLFF. The CDR3 bases are TGTGCCAGCAGCGCCTCAGTGGGGACACCAAATGAAAAACTGTTTTTT.